Following are 5 T cell receptor beta chains from one sample sequenced in a study of blood T cell repertoires in COVID-19. Repertoires were generated with immunoSEQ multiplex PCR, while TCRdb's copy carries only in-frame clones and drops some. The data contain over 120,000 clones, more than 80% of them singletons. Sample: PBMCs or T cells enriched from blood (not recorded which). The receptors stem from a man aged 45-65 years who had recovered from COVID-19.

The V gene is TRBV28, the J gene TRBJ2-2; 9 bases align to TRBD1. The length of the CDR3 is 18 residues. The germline CDR1 and CDR2 sequences are MDHEN and SYDVKM. V gave up 4 bases and J gave up 6 bases; unmatched junction bases: 15. The CDR3 sequence: CASSSIPGQGKGSGELFF. The CDR3 DNA reads as TGTGCCAGCAGTTCGATTCCGGGACAGGGAAAGGGCTCCGGGGAGCTGTTTTTT.

The gene calls are TRBV5-8 and TRBJ1-5, with 10 bases fitting TRBD1. J lost 7 bases, V lost 6 bases, and 10 bases had no gene match. Germline assignment: CDR1 SGHTS and CDR2 YDEGEE. This CDR3 comprises 15 residues. CDR3 DNA: TGTGCCAGCACCTCCGGGACAGGGGTACACCAGCCCCAGCATTTT. Residues: CASTSGTGVHQPQHF.

This clone was picked up a small number of times. V is TRBV6-6 and J is TRBJ2-7, with D possibly TRBD2 on 6 matching bases. Germline V gene sequence: CDR1 MNHNY, CDR2 SVGAGI (reference sequence). Trimming removed 5 bases at V and 3 bases at J, with 11 bases between. This CDR3 comprises 13 residues. CDR3 bases: TGTGCCAGCAGTGCCCGCGGGGACTACGAGCAGTACGTC. It is translated as CASSARGDYEQYV.

The chain couples TRBV6-6 to TRBJ1-5; 8 bases agree with TRBD1. CDR3 length equals 15 residues. Germline trimming cut 5 bases from V and 5 bases from J; bases unmatched to any gene: 8. CDR1 is MNHNY and CDR2 is SVGAGI in the germline V gene (reference sequence). CDR3 sequence: CASSPRDRRDQPQHF. The CDR3 coding sequence is TGTGCCAGCAGTCCCAGGGACAGGCGAGATCAGCCCCAGCATTTT.

This rearrangement joins TRBV2 to TRBJ2-7, with 9 bases matching TRBD1. Germline V gene data show CDR1 as SNHLY and CDR2 as FYNNEI. The junction had 6 bases not matched to a gene; V was cut back by 5 bases and J by 1 base. The CDR3 totals 15 residues. In DNA, the CDR3 is TGTGCCAGCAGTCATGGACAGGGGACATCCTACGAGCAGTACGTC. It encodes CASSHGQGTSYEQYV.